The 15 T cell receptor beta chains below come from one sample, sequenced in a study of cytomegalovirus exposure and HLA in healthy donors. It was with 60 Vbeta and 13 Jbeta primers that the PCR ran. This table comes from immunoSEQ multiplex PCR, and its TCRdb copy is limited to in-frame clones, with some not included. The sample shows under 200,000 clones, roughly 87% of them seen only once. The sequenced material came from PBMCs. Receptor source: a woman aged 45-65 years in good health and CMV-seronegative.

This chain joins TRBV4-1 and TRBJ1-4, with TRBD1 identical over 9 bases. The CDR3 has 15 amino acids. J gave up 9 bases and V 4 bases, and 9 bases lay outside the gene matches. Germline lookup yields CDR1 MGHRA and CDR2 YSYEKL. The CDR3 DNA reads as TGCGCCAGCAGCCGATTACAGGGGGCGGTCAAAAAACTGTTTTTT. This sequence encodes CASSRLQGAVKKLFF.

The chain combines TRBV6-5 with TRBJ2-2; D not certain. The CDR3 contains 12 residues. CDR1 is MNHEY, CDR2 SVGAGI, per germline. V gave up 5 bases and J gave up 6 bases, with 7 bases separating them. In DNA, the CDR3 is TGTGCCAGCAGTGAACTCCCCGGGGAGCTGTTTTTT. Translated, it gives CASSELPGELFF.

The rearrangement uses TRBV13 and TRBJ2-5, with D possibly being TRBD1 (6 bases). Trimming removed 0 bases from V and 4 bases from J, with 12 bases in between. The CDR3 has 15 amino acids. Germline CDR1 and CDR2: PRHDT and FYEKMQ (reference sequence). The CDR3 here is CASSLGRGTLETQYF. As DNA, the CDR3 is TGTGCCAGCAGCTTAGGCAGGGGTACGTTAGAGACCCAGTACTTC.

This clone has just a few counts. The gene calls are TRBV27 and TRBJ1-5, with 8 bases lining up with TRBD1. From germline, CDR1 is MNHEY and CDR2 SMNVEV (reference sequence). With 4 bases clipped from V and 0 bases from J, the junction kept 11 bases outside the gene matches. This CDR3 has 18 residues. The CDR3 here is CASSSGQGLVYSNQPQHF. The CDR3 DNA reads as TGTGCCAGCAGTTCCGGACAGGGACTCGTGTATAGCAATCAGCCCCAGCATTTT.

J is TRBJ1-3 and V is TRBV28; TRBD1 is a possible D gene (6 bases). CDR1 MDHEN and CDR2 SYDVKM come from the germline V gene. The length of the CDR3 is 16 residues. V was clipped by 7 bases and J by 2 bases, with 18 bases between them. The CDR3 loop reads CASTPWQGLTGNTIYF. The CDR3 DNA sequence: TGTGCCAGCACGCCCTGGCAGGGGTTAACTGGAAACACCATATATTTT.

This chain uses TRBV13 with TRBJ2-3; 8 bases align to TRBD1. The junction had 9 bases not matched to a gene; V was cut back by 3 bases and J by 10 bases. The CDR3 is 14 residues long. Germline CDR1 is PRHDT and CDR2 is FYEKMQ (reference sequence). The CDR3 DNA reads as TGTGCCAGCAGCTTTCGGACAGGGTTCGGGTCGCAGTATTTT. Translated: CASSFRTGFGSQYF. Complete variable domain (other parts from reference TRBV13 and TRBJ2-3): AAGVIQSPRHLIKEKRETATLKCYPIPRHDTVYWYQQGPGQDPQFLISFYEKMQSDKGSIPDRFSAQQFSDYHSELNMSSLELGDSALYFCASSFRTGFGSQYFGPGTRLTVL.

This chain uses TRBV27 with TRBJ2-7; 9 nucleotides agree with TRBD2. The junction had 5 bases not matched to a gene; V was cut back by 2 bases and J by 6 bases. The CDR3 runs to 14 residues. The V gene's germline CDR1 is MNHEY and CDR2 SMNVEV (reference sequence). CDR3 region: CASSLGTSFSEQYF. The CDR3 DNA reads TGTGCCAGCAGTTTAGGGACTAGCTTTTCCGAGCAGTACTTC.

The chain carries TRBV30 and TRBJ1-6; D is perhaps TRBD1 (5 bases). V lost 0 bases and J lost 7, with 16 bases in between. The CDR3 runs to 16 residues. Germline assignment: CDR1 GTSNPN and CDR2 SVGIG (reference sequence). The CDR3 DNA reads as TGTGCCTGGAGTGTACCAGGAGGGTACAGGAATTCACCCCTCCACTTT. Translation: CAWSVPGGYRNSPLHF.

The chain links TRBV6-1 to TRBJ2-5; 7 nucleotides align to TRBD1. The CDR3 is 13 amino acids. Germline lookup yields CDR1 MNHNS and CDR2 SASEGT. Trimming took 7 bases from V and 3 from J; bases not matched to a gene: 5. CDR3 sequence: CASTRGTEETQYF. In DNA form, the CDR3 reads TGTGCCAGCACCCGTGGGACAGAAGAGACCCAGTACTTC.

The DNA for the CDR3 is TGCGCCAGCAGTCCGGGCTTACAGGGGGGCACTGAAGCTTTCTTT. Translating it yields CASSPGLQGGTEAFF. The chain carries TRBV5-1 and TRBJ1-1; 8 nucleotides agree with TRBD1. There are 15 residues in the CDR3. Trimming removed 5 bases from V and 4 bases from J; junction bases left unmatched: 10. Germline CDR1 reads SGHRS; CDR2 reads YFSETQ.

The chain joins TRBV9 to TRBJ1-3; TRBD1 aligns across 9 bases. Germline V CDR1 and CDR2: SGDLS, YYNGEE. This CDR3 comprises 15 residues. Losses at the gene ends were 0 bases for V and 8 bases for J; bases not matched to a gene: 6. The CDR3 DNA reads as TGTGCCAGCAGCGTAGAGGGACAGGGTTTCGACACCATATATTTT. Translated, it gives CASSVEGQGFDTIYF.

The V and J genes are TRBV28 and TRBJ2-7; perhaps TRBD1 as D (6 bases). Trimming cost V 6 bases and J 3 bases, with 18 bases left between them. The CDR3 covers 15 residues. Germline CDR1 reads MDHEN; CDR2 reads SYDVKM. The CDR3 sequence is CASSPGTPRNYEQYF. The DNA of the CDR3 is TGTGCCAGCAGCCCCGGGACACCGCGGAACTACGAGCAGTACTTC.

The rearrangement uses TRBV19 and TRBJ2-5, with TRBD1 as a possible D gene (5 bases). The length of the CDR3 is 14 residues. V lost 3 bases and J lost 3, with 11 bases in between. CDR1 and CDR2 from the germline V gene are LNHDA and SQIVND (reference sequence). The CDR3 coding sequence is TGTGCCAGTAGTATCTTAGGGGCGGAAGAGACCCAGTACTTC. This translates into CASSILGAEETQYF. Filled out from reference TRBV19 and TRBJ2-5, the complete variable domain reads DGGITQSPKYLFRKEGQNVTLSCEQNLNHDAMYWYRQDPGQGLRLIYYSQIVNDFQKGDIAEGYSVSREKKESFPLTVTSAQKNPTAFYLCASSILGAEETQYFGPGTRLLVL.

The chain employs TRBV7-2 and TRBJ2-5; no clear D. Trimming took 0 bases from V and 2 from J, leaving 7 bases between them. This CDR3 region has 14 residues. Germline CDR1 and CDR2: SGHTA and FQGNSA. Here the CDR3 DNA reads TGTGCCAGCAGCTTAGCCCACGCGCAAGAGACCCAGTACTTC. Its translation is CASSLAHAQETQYF.

Comment on this clone: One end of the junction fails to match germline, which may point to a read error. The chain couples TRBV11-2 to TRBJ2-3, with D perhaps assigned TRBD1 or TRBD2 (6 bases each). Per the germline V gene, CDR1 is SGHAT and CDR2 is FQNNGV. This CDR3 comprises 14 residues. The CDR3 sequence is CASRLGGHTDTQYF. The CDR3 nucleotides read TGTGCCAGCAGGTTAGGGGGGCACACAGATACGCAGTATTTT.